This paragraph reports one TCR beta chain. Its specificity is unknown. The ends were cut back, 0 bases at V and 6 bases at J, with 8 bases in the middle. This CDR3 has 12 residues. CDR1 GTSNPN and CDR2 SVGIG come from the germline V gene (reference sequence). A mixed TRB-A/B primer pool amplified rearranged TRB by multiplex touch-down PCR. Via MiXCR, TCRdb re-called the multiplex PCR reads, giving one row per CDR3 protein. In the table there are about 2,000 distinct CDR3 sequences, around a third of which are singletons. The template was genomic DNA from peripheral blood, not RNA. This record comes from a study of T cell repertoires in aging, cancer and after chemotherapy. Whole-study findings and limits: In cancer patients, declining TCR diversity with age involved lost richness and lost evenness.

This TCR came from a human donor in good health. Source material: blood. V gene TRBV30 combines with J gene TRBJ1-2; no reliable D call. CDR3 residues: CAWSVQMDGYTF. CDR3 bases: TGTGCCTGGAGTGTTCAGATGGATGGCTACACCTTC.